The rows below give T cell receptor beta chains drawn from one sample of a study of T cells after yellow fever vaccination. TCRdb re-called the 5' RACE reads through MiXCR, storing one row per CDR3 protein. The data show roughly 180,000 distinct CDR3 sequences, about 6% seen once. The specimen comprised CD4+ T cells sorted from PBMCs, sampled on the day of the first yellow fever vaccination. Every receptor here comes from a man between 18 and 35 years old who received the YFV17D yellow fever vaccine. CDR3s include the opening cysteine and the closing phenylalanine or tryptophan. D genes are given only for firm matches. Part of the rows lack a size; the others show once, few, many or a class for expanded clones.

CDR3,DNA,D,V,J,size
CASSQDLDPDRKKETQYF,TGTGCCAGCAGCCAAGATCTGGATCCGGACAGAAAGAAGGAGACCCAGTACTTC,.,TRBV3-1,TRBJ2-5,.
CASSLVWGSQAIQYF,TGCGCCAGCAGCTTGGTATGGGGCTCGCAAGCGATTCAGTACTTC,.,TRBV5-1,TRBJ2-4,many
CASSQEQFRGTDTQYF,TGTGCCAGCAGCCAAGAGCAATTTAGGGGCACAGATACGCAGTATTTT,.,TRBV4-2,TRBJ2-3,few
CASSLSGMSTDTQYF,TGTGCCAGCAGCTTAAGCGGGATGAGCACAGATACGCAGTATTTT,TRBD2,TRBV7-6,TRBJ2-3,few
CSASDLGQLYGYTF,TGCAGTGCTAGTGACCTGGGACAGCTTTATGGCTACACCTTC,TRBD1,TRBV20-1,TRBJ1-2,many
CASSRGLTNEKLFF,TGTGCCAGCAGCCGGGGGCTTACTAATGAAAAACTGTTTTTT,.,TRBV6-1,TRBJ1-4,.
CASSLGLLSGELLF,TGTGCCAGCAGCCTCGGGCTCCTCTCCGGGGAGCTGCTTTTT,.,TRBV5-5,TRBJ2-2,.
CASSQGGPGRETQYF,TGTGCCAGCAGCCAAGGGGGCCCAGGGCGGGAGACCCAGTACTTC,.,TRBV4-2,TRBJ2-5,many
CASSPTRGETQYF,TGTGCCAGCAGCCCTACTAGGGGGGAGACCCAGTACTTC,.,TRBV5-4,TRBJ2-5,many
CASSLEGSSGGYNEQFF,TGTGCCAGCAGCTTAGAAGGATCTAGCGGGGGTTACAATGAGCAGTTCTTC,TRBD2,TRBV11-2,TRBJ2-1,.
CASSDPGQGRDQPQHF,TGTGCCAGCAGTGACCCCGGACAGGGGAGGGATCAGCCCCAGCATTTT,TRBD1,TRBV6-1,TRBJ1-5,many
CSASPAGGPDTQYF,TGCAGTGCTTCCCCAGCGGGGGGGCCCGATACGCAGTATTTT,TRBD2,TRBV20-1,TRBJ2-3,.
CASSHSDGPQYF,TGTGCCAGCAGCCATTCGGATGGGCCCCAGTACTTC,.,TRBV4-2,TRBJ2-5,many
CASRRPLNGQPQHF,TGTGCCAGCAGACGACCTCTTAATGGACAGCCCCAGCATTTT,.,TRBV6-2/TRBV6-3,TRBJ1-5,.
CASSLVRAGSGELFF,TGCGCCAGCAGCTTGGTTCGAGCAGGGTCCGGGGAGCTGTTTTTT,.,TRBV5-1,TRBJ2-2,many
CASSLSGRENIQYF,TGTGCCAGCAGTTTATCGGGCAGGGAAAACATTCAGTACTTC,.,TRBV12-3/TRBV12-4,TRBJ2-4,few
CASSSRNQETQYF,TGTGCCAGCAGCTCTAGAAACCAAGAGACCCAGTACTTC,.,TRBV7-3,TRBJ2-5,many